The 18 T cell receptor beta chains below were found in one sample sequenced in a study of shared clonotypes between healthy human individuals. The repertoire was sequenced with immunoSEQ multiplex PCR; TCRdb's copy has only in-frame clones and lacks some. The sample yields some 660,000 clones, around 78% seen once. The sequencing input was memory CD4+ T cells sorted from blood. Subset specified: CD45RA-negative fraction. These receptors all come from a woman in her twenties or thirties in good health.

This clone was picked up one time. The chain has TRBV7-9 and TRBJ2-3; 9 positions agree with TRBD2. The germline CDR1 and CDR2 sequences are SEHNR and FQNEAQ (reference sequence). The V segment lost 1 base and the J segment 3 bases; nucleotides outside the gene matches: 5. There are 16 residues in the CDR3. CDR3 in DNA: TGTGCCAGCAGCTTAGTATTAGCGGGAGAGACAGATACGCAGTATTTT. It translates to CASSLVLAGETDTQYF.

Remarks on this clone: The same CDR3 can be traced to other DNA sequences in this sample. The chain combines TRBV5-1 with TRBJ1-4; D may be TRBD1 (5 bases). V lost 2 bases and J 5 bases, leaving 10 bases between the germline ends. CDR1 SGHRS and CDR2 YFSETQ come from the germline V gene. The CDR3 runs to 14 residues. The CDR3 here is CASSFGQGNEKLFF. CDR3 nucleotides: TGCGCCAGCAGCTTTGGGCAGGGAAATGAAAAACTGTTTTTT.

The chain recombines TRBV6-1 with TRBJ1-2; the D is unclear. Germline CDR1 MNHNS, CDR2 SASEGT. There are 13 residues in the CDR3. V shed 3 bases and J shed 3 bases, with 8 bases lying between them. The CDR3 region has the DNA TGTGCCAGCAGTGAGGAGGGAGACTATGGCTACACCTTC. As protein: CASSEEGDYGYTF.

Concerning this clone: Other DNA sequences in the same sample also yield this CDR3. The chain couples TRBV5-1 to TRBJ1-2; D gene ambiguous. The CDR3 covers 11 residues. Trimming shortened V by 0 bases and J by 7 bases, and 4 bases separated the two germline ends. Germline CDR1 and CDR2: SGHRS and YFSETQ. This chain's CDR3 is CASSLDSGYTF. DNA for the CDR3: TGCGCCAGCAGCTTGGACAGTGGCTACACCTTC.

The chain joins TRBV30 to TRBJ2-7, with D unclear. V shed 5 bases and J shed 4 bases, with 6 bases lying between them. The germline CDR1 and CDR2 sequences are GTSNPN and SVGIG (reference sequence). This CDR3 spans 10 amino acids. The CDR3 sequence: CAWGGYEQYF. The DNA of the CDR3 is TGTGCCTGGGGTGGGTACGAGCAGTACTTC.

The genes are TRBV6-6 and TRBJ1-2; D might be TRBD1 (5 bases). Trimming left V 5 bases short and J 10 bases short, with 17 bases between. The CDR3 totals 13 residues. Germline CDR1 MNHNY, CDR2 SVGAGI (reference sequence). The CDR3 protein is CASSGNWGKVYTF. In nucleotides, the CDR3 is TGTGCCAGCAGTGGTAATTGGGGGAAGGTCTACACCTTC.

The chain joins TRBV2 to TRBJ1-2; no reliable D call. Germline lookup yields CDR1 SNHLY and CDR2 FYNNEI. This CDR3 contains 13 residues. The germline V and J ends were trimmed by 0 bases and 11 bases, with 13 bases remaining between them. The CDR3 spells CASSEAIGRQYTF. The CDR3 DNA sequence: TGTGCCAGCAGTGAAGCGATTGGTCGGCAGTACACCTTC.

This chain connects TRBV7-9 to TRBJ2-1; a weak D match, TRBD2 (5 bases). The CDR3 runs to 12 residues. CDR1 is SEHNR, CDR2 FQNEAQ, per germline (reference sequence). The V gene lost 4 bases and the J gene lost 10 bases, with 11 bases spanning the gap. CDR3 residues: CASSSTRAEQFF. In DNA form, the CDR3 reads TGTGCCAGCAGCTCCACGAGGGCCGAGCAGTTCTTC. The full variable domain, completed using reference TRBV7-9 and TRBJ2-1, is DTGVSQNPRHKITKRGQNVTFRCDPISEHNRLYWYRQTLGQGPEFLTYFQNEAQLEKSRLLSDRFSAERPKGSFSTLEIQRTEQGDSAMYLCASSSTRAEQFFGPGTRLTVL.

This clone was observed a handful of times. CDR3 bases: TGCGCCAGCAGCTTGGAATTAAGGCGGGAGCTCGATGAGCAGTTCTTC. This codes for CASSLELRRELDEQFF. The chain recombines TRBV5-1 with TRBJ2-1, with 7 bases fitting TRBD2. Germline V CDR1 and CDR2: SGHRS, YFSETQ. The CDR3 has 16 residues. V lost 0 bases to trimming and J lost 8 bases; unmatched junction nucleotides: 11.

V and J are TRBV10-3 and TRBJ2-7; TRBD2 agrees at 10 bases. Trimming took 2 bases from V and 7 from J; bases not matched to a gene: 5. This CDR3 contains 14 residues. Per germline, CDR1 ENHRY and CDR2 SYGVKD. CDR3 nucleotides: TGTGCCATCAGTGAGGCTAGCGGGAGTCGGGAGCAGTACTTC. This translates into CAISEASGSREQYF.

This rearrangement joins TRBV28 to TRBJ2-3; 8 nucleotides align to TRBD2. CDR3 length: 14 amino acids. Germline V gives CDR1 MDHEN, CDR2 SYDVKM. Trimming at V came to 2 bases and at J to 6 bases, leaving 4 bases not matched to a gene. The CDR3 reads CASSLPGRADTQYF. CDR3 DNA: TGTGCCAGCAGTTTACCCGGGAGGGCGGATACGCAGTATTTT.

The rearrangement joins TRBV5-6 to TRBJ2-7; 10 positions agree with TRBD1. Unmatched junction bases numbered 11, after V lost 4 bases and J lost 4 bases. The germline gives CDR1 SGHDT, CDR2 YYEEEE. The CDR3 spans 16 residues. In DNA, the CDR3 is TGTGCCAGCAGCCCATACCGACAGGGGGCAAGGTACGAGCAGTACTTC. Translation gives CASSPYRQGARYEQYF.

This chain's CDR3 is CASSLGPLGNTIYF. CDR3 nucleotides: TGTGCCAGCAGTTTAGGGCCCCTTGGAAACACCATATATTTT. V gene TRBV28 combines with J gene TRBJ1-3; D unclear. V lost 2 bases and J 3 bases, leaving 8 bases between the germline ends. The length of the CDR3 is 14 residues. Germline assignment: CDR1 MDHEN and CDR2 SYDVKM.

Written as DNA, the CDR3 is TGTGCCAGCAGGTCCCTCCTACAGGAAAAGAACACTGAAGCTTTCTTT. Protein sequence: CASRSLLQEKNTEAFF. J is TRBJ1-1 and V is TRBV11-2, with a tentative D call TRBD1 (5 bases). Trimming pared 6 bases from V and 1 base from J, leaving 18 bases between. The V gene's germline CDR1 is SGHAT and CDR2 FQNNGV. The CDR3 spans 16 residues. The whole variable domain, remainder taken from reference TRBV11-2 and TRBJ1-1, is EAGVAQSPRYKIIEKRQSVAFWCNPISGHATLYWYQQILGQGPKLLIQFQNNGVVDDSQLPKDRFSAERLKGVDSTLKIQPAKLEDSAVYLCASRSLLQEKNTEAFFGQGTRLTVV.

This chain connects TRBV29-1 to TRBJ2-1; TRBD2 aligns across 7 bases. After removal of 6 bases from V and 7 bases from J, the junction contained 15 bases not matched to a gene. Germline-derived CDR1 and CDR2 are SQVTM and ANQGSEA. This CDR3 is built from 15 residues. The CDR3 is CSVRAGTTGYNEQFF. In DNA form, the CDR3 reads TGCAGCGTCCGAGCCGGGACTACCGGATATAATGAGCAGTTCTTC.

The chain has TRBV19 and TRBJ2-3; D possibly uses TRBD1 or TRBD2 (5 bases each). This CDR3 comprises 14 residues. CDR1 and CDR2 (germline): LNHDA, SQIVND (reference sequence). V was trimmed by 5 bases and J by 8 bases, leaving 17 bases between them. The CDR3 is CASSAGTSGGTQYF. In DNA, the CDR3 is TGTGCCAGTAGTGCCGGGACGAGCGGTGGTACGCAGTATTTT. The variable domain in full, completed from reference TRBV19 and TRBJ2-3, reads DGGITQSPKYLFRKEGQNVTLSCEQNLNHDAMYWYRQDPGQGLRLIYYSQIVNDFQKGDIAEGYSVSREKKESFPLTVTSAQKNPTAFYLCASSAGTSGGTQYFGPGTRLTVL.

The J gene is TRBJ2-7, the V gene TRBV6-1; the D is unclear. Germline CDR1 and CDR2: MNHNS and SASEGT. There are 13 residues in the CDR3. The V and J ends lost 10 bases and 3 bases respectively, with 16 bases between them. The CDR3 region has the DNA TGTGCCACCAAGACCCAGACGGACTACGAGCAGTACTTC. Its translation is CATKTQTDYEQYF.

The chain joins TRBV7-9 to TRBJ2-7; tentative D call: TRBD2 (6 bases). The V gene's germline CDR1 is SEHNR and CDR2 FQNEAQ (reference sequence). The CDR3 is made up of 15 amino acids. V dropped 2 bases and J dropped 6 bases, with 17 bases sitting between them. CDR3 amino acids: CASSLYGSGPIEQYF. The CDR3 DNA sequence: TGTGCCAGCAGCTTATACGGGAGCGGGCCGATCGAGCAGTACTTC.